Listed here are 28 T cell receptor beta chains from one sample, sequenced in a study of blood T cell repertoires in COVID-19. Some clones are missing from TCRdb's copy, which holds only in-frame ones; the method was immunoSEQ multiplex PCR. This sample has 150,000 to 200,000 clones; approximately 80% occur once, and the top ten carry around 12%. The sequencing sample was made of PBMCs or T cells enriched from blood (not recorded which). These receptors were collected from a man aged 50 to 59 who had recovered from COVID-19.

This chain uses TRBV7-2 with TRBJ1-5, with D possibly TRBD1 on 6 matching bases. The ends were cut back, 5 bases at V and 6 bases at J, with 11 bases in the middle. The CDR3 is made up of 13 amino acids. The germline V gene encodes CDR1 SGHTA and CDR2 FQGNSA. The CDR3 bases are TGTGCCAGCAGCGGCGGGGGCGGTCAGCCCCAGCATTTT. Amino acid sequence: CASSGGGGQPQHF.

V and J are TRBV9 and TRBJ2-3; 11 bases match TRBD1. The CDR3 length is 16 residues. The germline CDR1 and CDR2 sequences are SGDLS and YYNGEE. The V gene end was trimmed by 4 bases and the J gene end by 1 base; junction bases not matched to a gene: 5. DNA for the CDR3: TGTGCCAGCAGCAGGGGACAGGGGGGAGGCACAGATACGCAGTATTTT. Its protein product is CASSRGQGGGTDTQYF.

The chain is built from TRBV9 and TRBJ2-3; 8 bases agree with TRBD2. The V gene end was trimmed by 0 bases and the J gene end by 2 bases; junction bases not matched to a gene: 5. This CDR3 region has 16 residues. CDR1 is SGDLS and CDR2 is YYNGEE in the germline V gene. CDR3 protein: CASSVEVSGDTDTQYF. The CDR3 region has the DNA TGTGCCAGCAGCGTAGAGGTTAGCGGGGACACAGATACGCAGTATTTT.

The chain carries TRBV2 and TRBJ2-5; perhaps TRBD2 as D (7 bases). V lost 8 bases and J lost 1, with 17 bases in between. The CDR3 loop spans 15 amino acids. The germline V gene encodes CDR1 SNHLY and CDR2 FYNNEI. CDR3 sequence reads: CASVWGRGIQETQYF. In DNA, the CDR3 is TGTGCCAGCGTTTGGGGGCGGGGGATCCAAGAGACCCAGTACTTC.

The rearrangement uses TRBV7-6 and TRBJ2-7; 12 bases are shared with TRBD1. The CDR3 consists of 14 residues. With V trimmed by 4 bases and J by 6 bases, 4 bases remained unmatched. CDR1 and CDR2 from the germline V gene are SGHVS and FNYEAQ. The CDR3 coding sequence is TGTGCCAGCAGCTGGGGACAGGGGGCGCGCGAGCAGTACTTC. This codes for CASSWGQGAREQYF.

The CDR3 is CASSLGTGRGNTEAFF. DNA of the CDR3: TGTGCCAGCAGCCTTGGGACAGGGCGGGGGAACACTGAAGCTTTCTTT. The chain recombines TRBV7-9 with TRBJ1-1; 9 bases match TRBD1. Germline loops: CDR1 SEHNR, CDR2 FQNEAQ (reference sequence). With V trimmed by 5 bases and J by 1 base, 8 bases remained unmatched. The CDR3 has 16 residues.

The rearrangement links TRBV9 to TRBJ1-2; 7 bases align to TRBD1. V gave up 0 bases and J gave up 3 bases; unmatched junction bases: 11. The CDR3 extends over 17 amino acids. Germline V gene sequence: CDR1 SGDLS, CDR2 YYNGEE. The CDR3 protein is CASSVDGGTVNYYGYTF. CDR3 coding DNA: TGTGCCAGCAGCGTAGACGGTGGGACAGTCAACTACTATGGCTACACCTTC.

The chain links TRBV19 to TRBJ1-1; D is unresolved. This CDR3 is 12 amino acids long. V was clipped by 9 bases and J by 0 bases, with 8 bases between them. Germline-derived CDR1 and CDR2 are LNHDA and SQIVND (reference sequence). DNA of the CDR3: TGTGCCAGGGAGGTCATGAACACTGAAGCTTTCTTT. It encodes CAREVMNTEAFF.

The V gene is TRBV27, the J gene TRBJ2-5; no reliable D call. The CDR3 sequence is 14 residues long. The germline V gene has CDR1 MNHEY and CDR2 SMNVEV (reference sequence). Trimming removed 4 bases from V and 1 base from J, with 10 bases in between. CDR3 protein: CASSSSPPQETQYF. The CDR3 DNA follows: TGTGCCAGCAGTTCGTCCCCCCCCCAAGAGACCCAGTACTTC.

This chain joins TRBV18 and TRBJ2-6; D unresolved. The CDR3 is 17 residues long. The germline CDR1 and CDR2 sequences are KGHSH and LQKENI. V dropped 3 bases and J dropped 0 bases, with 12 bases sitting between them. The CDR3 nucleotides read TGTGCCAGCTCACCCGGCAGGCCTTCCTCTGGGGCCAACGTCCTGACTTTC. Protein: CASSPGRPSSGANVLTF.

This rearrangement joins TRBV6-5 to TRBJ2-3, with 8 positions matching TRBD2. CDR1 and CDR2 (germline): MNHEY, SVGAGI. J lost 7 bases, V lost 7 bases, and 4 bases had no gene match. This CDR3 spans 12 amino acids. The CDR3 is CASTGGGYTQYF. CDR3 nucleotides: TGTGCCAGCACGGGGGGGGGATATACGCAGTATTTT.

Here the CDR3 reads CASTQGDEQFF. The CDR3, as DNA: TGTGCCAGCACCCAGGGGGATGAGCAGTTCTTC. V usage is TRBV6-5 and J usage is TRBJ2-1, with 7 bases aligning to TRBD1. The CDR3 runs to 11 residues. Looked up from germline, CDR1 is MNHEY and CDR2 is SVGAGI. V lost 7 bases, J lost 8 bases, and 2 bases stayed unmatched.

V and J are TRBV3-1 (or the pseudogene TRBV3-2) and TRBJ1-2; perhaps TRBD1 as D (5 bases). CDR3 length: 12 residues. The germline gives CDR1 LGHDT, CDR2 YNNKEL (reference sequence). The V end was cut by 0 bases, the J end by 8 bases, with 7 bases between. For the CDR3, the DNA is TGTGCCAGCAGCCAAGAAGACAGAGGCTACACCTTC. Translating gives CASSQEDRGYTF.

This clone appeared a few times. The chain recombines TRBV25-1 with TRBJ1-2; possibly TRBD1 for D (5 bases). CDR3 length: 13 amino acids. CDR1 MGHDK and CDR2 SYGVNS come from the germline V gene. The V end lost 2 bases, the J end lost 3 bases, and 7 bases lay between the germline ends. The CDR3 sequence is CASSERDYYGYTF. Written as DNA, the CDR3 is TGTGCCAGCAGTGAACGGGACTACTATGGCTACACCTTC.

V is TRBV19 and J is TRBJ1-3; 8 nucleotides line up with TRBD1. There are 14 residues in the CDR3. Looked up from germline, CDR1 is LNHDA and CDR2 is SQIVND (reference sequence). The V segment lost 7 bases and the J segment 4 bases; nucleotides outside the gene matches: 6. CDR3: CASTDRGAGNTIYF. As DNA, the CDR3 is TGTGCCAGTACCGACAGGGGCGCCGGAAACACCATATATTTT.

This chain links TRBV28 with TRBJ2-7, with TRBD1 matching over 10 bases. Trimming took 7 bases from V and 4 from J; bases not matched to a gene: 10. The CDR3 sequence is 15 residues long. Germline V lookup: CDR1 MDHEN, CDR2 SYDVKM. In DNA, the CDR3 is TGTGCCAGCACCTTCTCGGACAGGGGGGGGTACGAGCAGTACTTC. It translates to CASTFSDRGGYEQYF.

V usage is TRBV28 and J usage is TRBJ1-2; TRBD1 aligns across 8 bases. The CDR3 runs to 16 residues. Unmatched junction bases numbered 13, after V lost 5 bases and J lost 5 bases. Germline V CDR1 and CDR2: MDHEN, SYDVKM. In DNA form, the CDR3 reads TGTGCCAGCAGTGCGGCCATGGGACAGGTTTCTTATGGCTACACCTTC. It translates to CASSAAMGQVSYGYTF.

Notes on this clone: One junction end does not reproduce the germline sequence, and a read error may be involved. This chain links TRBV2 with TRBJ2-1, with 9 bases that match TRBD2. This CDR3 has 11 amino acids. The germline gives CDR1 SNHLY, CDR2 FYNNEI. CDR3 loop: CASSERSGGIF. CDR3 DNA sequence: TGTGCCAGCAGTGAAAGGAGCGGGGGGATCTTC. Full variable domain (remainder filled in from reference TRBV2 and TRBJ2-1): EPEVTQTPSHQVTQMGQEVILRCVPISNHLYFYWYRQILGQKVEFLVSFYNNEISEKSEIFDDQFSVERPDGSNFTLKIRSTKLEDSAMYFCASSERSGGIFGPGTRLTVL.

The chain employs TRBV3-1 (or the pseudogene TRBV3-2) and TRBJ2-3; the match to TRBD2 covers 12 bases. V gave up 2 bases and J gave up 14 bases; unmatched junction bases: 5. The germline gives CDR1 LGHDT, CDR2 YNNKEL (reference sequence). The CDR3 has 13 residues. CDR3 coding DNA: TGTGCCAGCAGCCAAACTAGCGGGGGGCCAAGGTATTTT. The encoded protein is CASSQTSGGPRYF.

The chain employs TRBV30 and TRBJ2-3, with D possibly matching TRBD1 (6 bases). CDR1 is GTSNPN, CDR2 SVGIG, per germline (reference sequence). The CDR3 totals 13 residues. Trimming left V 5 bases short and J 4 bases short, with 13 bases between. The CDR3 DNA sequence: TGTGCCTGGTCTGGGGGCGGCGCAGATACGCAGTATTTT. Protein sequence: CAWSGGGADTQYF.

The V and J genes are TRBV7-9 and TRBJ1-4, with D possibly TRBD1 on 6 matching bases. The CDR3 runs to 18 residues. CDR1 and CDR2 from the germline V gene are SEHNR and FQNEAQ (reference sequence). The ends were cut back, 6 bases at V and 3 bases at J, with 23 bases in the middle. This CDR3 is CASSNYQGYIVANEKLFF. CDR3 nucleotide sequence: TGTGCCAGCAGTAATTACCAGGGGTATATCGTCGCTAATGAAAAACTGTTTTTT.

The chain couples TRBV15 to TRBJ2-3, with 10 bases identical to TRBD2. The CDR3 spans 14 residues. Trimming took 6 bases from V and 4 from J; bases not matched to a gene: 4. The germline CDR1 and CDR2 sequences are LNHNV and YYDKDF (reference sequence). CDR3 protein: CATRQRGGPDTQYF. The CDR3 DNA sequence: TGTGCCACCAGACAGCGGGGGGGACCAGATACGCAGTATTTT.

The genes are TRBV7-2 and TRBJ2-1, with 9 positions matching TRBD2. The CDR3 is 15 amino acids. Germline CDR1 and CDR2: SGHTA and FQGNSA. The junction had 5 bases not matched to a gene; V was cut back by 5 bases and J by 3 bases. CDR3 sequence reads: CASSATSGLYNEQFF. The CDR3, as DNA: TGTGCCAGCAGCGCGACTAGCGGACTCTACAATGAGCAGTTCTTC.

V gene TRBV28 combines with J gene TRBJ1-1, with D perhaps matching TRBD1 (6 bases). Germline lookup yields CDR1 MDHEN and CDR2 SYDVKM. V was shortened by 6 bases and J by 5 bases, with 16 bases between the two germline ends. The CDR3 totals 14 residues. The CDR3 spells CASREGGARTEAFF. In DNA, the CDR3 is TGTGCCAGCAGAGAGGGGGGGGCGCGTACTGAAGCTTTCTTT.

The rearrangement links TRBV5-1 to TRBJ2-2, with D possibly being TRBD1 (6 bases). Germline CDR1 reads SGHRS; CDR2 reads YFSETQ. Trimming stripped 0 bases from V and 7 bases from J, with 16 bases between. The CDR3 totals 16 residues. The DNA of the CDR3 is TGCGCCAGCAGCTTGGCTTCAGGGGCCCGGGACGGGGAGCTGTTTTTT. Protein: CASSLASGARDGELFF.

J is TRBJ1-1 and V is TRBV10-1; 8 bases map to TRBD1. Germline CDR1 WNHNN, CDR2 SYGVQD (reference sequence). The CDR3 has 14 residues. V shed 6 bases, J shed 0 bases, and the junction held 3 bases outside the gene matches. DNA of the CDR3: TGCGCCAGCAGACGGACAGGGCTGAACACTGAAGCTTTCTTT. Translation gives CASRRTGLNTEAFF.

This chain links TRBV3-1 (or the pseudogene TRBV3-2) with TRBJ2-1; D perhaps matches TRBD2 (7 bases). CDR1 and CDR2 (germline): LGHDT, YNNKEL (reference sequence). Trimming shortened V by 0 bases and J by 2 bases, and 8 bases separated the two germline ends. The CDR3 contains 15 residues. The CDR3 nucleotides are TGTGCCAGCAGCCAAGAGGGGGGGCCCTACAATGAGCAGTTCTTC. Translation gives CASSQEGGPYNEQFF.

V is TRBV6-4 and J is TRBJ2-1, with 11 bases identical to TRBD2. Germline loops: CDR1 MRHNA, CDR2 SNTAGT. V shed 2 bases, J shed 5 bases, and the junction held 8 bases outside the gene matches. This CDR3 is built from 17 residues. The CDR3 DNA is TGTGCCAGCAGTGACCCCCTACTAGCGGGGGTGGACAATGAGCAGTTCTTC. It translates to CASSDPLLAGVDNEQFF.